The clone carrying this T cell receptor beta chain appeared a few times. Antigen unknown. Amplification used 60 Vbeta primers and 13 Jbeta primers. Sequenced by immunoSEQ multiplex PCR; TCRdb stores in-frame clones only, minus some. The sample lists fewer than 300,000 clones, about four fifths occurring once. The record originates from a study of cytomegalovirus exposure and HLA in healthy donors. Study-wide findings and caveats: Earlier analysis looked at TCR beta V segments, and most were productive about 90% or about 30% of the time. Association of a missense DCLRE1C variant with TCR beta V- and J-gene trimming was reported in a later analysis. CMV serostatus was the sole immune exposure data available.

The CDR3 totals 16 residues. Trimming at V came to 0 bases and at J to 9 bases, leaving 12 bases not matched to a gene. Germline V gives CDR1 SGHRS, CDR2 YFSETQ. The sequenced sample consisted of PBMCs. The V and J genes are TRBV5-1 and TRBJ2-1, with 7 bases aligning to TRBD2. This sequence was found in a girl aged 2-10 years in good health and CMV-seronegative. In DNA, the CDR3 is TGCGCCAGCAGCTTGGCTTTGGCGGGAGTTGAGGGTGAGCAGTTCTTC. This codes for CASSLALAGVEGEQFF.